The present entry profiles one TCR beta chain with its context. At one boundary the junction diverges from the germline segment, which might be a read error. Germline DNA was also extracted, with blood RNA taken from unsorted whole blood. What was collected before surgery was approximately 3.8 milliliters of peripheral blood. This entry is derived from a study of tumor-infiltrating lymphocytes in primary liver carcinoma. Study details: Tumor staging was T1-T3 N0M0; sizes spanned roughly 4 to 11 cm across.

The germline V gene encodes CDR1 SQVTM and CDR2 ANQGSEA. This CDR3 is 14 amino acids long. The template, around 520 ng total RNA, yielded TCR beta cDNA made with a constant-region primer. Libraries covering TCR beta were generated through three nested multiplex PCR rounds (using a slightly modified ARM-PCR). TRBV1-TRBV30 forward primers paired with a C-beta reverse primer were used in the first two PCR rounds, which ran roughly 9 cycles each. Each CDR3 protein is one row after TCRdb ran MiXCR on the multiplex PCR reads. The repertoire includes 330,000 or so distinct CDR3 sequences, about 65% of them detected once, and under 8.5% sits in the top ten.

The chain carries TRBV29-1 and TRBJ2-2; the match to TRBD1 covers 9 bases. The source is a middle-aged man with primary liver carcinoma and hepatitis B virus infection. Sample: peripheral blood. The CDR3 sequence is CNVKQGAVDGELFF. The CDR3 DNA is TGCAACGTTAAACAGGGGGCTGTGGACGGGGAGCTGTTTTTT.